This paragraph reports one T cell receptor (beta chain). What it recognizes is unknown. Germline and junction disagree at one end, which may indicate a read error. CDR1 and CDR2 (germline): MDHEN, SYDVKM. CDR3 size: 14 residues. TCRdb re-derived calls from the 5' RACE reads in MiXCR, one entry per CDR3 protein. Of approximately 140,000 distinct CDR3 sequences in the sample, under 20% were seen once. This sample is part of a study of CD8 T cells in ankylosing spondylitis. The study, taken as a whole, reports: Several highly homologous variants made up a TCR beta motif, and this motif appeared characteristic of ankylosing spondylitis blood.

The genes are TRBV28 and TRBJ2-1, with D perhaps TRBD1 (6 bases). The origin of this receptor is a male donor with ankylosing spondylitis. The material sequenced was blood, either unsorted or a sorted T cell fraction (not recorded which). The CDR3 loop reads CANSPTGQNNEQFF. The CDR3 coding sequence is TGTGCCAACAGTCCAACGGGACAAAACAATGAGCAGTTCTTC.